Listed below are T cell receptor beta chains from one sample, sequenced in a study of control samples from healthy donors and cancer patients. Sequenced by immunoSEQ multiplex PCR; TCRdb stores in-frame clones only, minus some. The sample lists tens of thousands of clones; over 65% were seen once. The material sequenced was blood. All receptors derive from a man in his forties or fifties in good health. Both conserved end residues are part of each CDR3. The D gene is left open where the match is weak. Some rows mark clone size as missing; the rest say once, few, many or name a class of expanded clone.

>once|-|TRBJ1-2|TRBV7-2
CASSLVFRDGYTF
TGTGCCAGCAGCTTAGTATTTAGGGATGGCTACACCTTC
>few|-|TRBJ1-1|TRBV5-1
CASRIDSLNTEAFF
TGCGCCAGCAGGATTGACAGCCTCAACACTGAAGCTTTCTTT
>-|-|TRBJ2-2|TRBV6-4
CASSSGGASGELFF
TGTGCCAGCAGTTCTGGGGGGGCGTCCGGGGAGCTGTTTTTT
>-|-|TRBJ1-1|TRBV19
CASSIEYSGTEAFF
TGTGCCAGTAGTATAGAATACTCGGGAACTGAAGCTTTCTTT
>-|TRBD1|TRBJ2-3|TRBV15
CATSRAPRQGGRTDTQYF
TGTGCCACCAGCAGAGCCCCACGACAGGGGGGTCGCACAGATACGCAGTATTTT
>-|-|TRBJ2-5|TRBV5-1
CASSWASVQETQYF
TGCGCCAGCAGCTGGGCTTCGGTCCAAGAGACCCAGTACTTC
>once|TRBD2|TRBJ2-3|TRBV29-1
CSAGTSGRMDTQYF
TGCAGCGCTGGGACTAGCGGGAGGATGGATACGCAGTATTTT
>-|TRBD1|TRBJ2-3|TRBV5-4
CASSSGTVTSTDTQYF
TGTGCCAGCAGTAGTGGGACAGTCACTAGCACAGATACGCAGTATTTT
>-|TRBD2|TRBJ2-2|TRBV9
CASSVGAGLASGELFF
TGTGCCAGCAGCGTGGGGGCGGGACTAGCTAGCGGGGAGCTGTTTTTT
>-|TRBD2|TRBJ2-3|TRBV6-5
CASRLAVSTDTQYF
TGTGCCAGCCGACTAGCGGTTAGCACAGATACGCAGTATTTT
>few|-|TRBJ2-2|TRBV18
CASSPPLKGSGELFF
TGTGCCAGCTCACCACCGTTAAAGGGGTCCGGGGAGCTGTTTTTT
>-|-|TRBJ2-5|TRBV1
CTSSLRNSGKTGETQYF
TGCACCAGCAGCCTCCGGAATAGCGGGAAGACGGGTGAGACCCAGTACTTC
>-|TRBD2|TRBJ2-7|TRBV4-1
CASSQDPASGTSSYEQYF
TGCGCCAGCAGCCAAGATCCCGCTAGCGGGACCAGCTCCTACGAGCAGTACTTC
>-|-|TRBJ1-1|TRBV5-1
CASSLRGNTEAFF
TGCGCCAGCAGCTTAAGGGGGAACACTGAAGCTTTCTTT
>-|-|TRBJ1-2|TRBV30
CAWTAQDVYGYTF
TGTGCCTGGACCGCACAGGATGTCTATGGCTACACCTTC
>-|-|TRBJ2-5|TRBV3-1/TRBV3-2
CASSPRQSETQYF
TGTGCCAGCAGCCCCCGACAGTCAGAGACCCAGTACTTC
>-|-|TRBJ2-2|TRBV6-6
CASSSTALGTTGELFF
TGTGCCAGCAGTTCTACGGCCCTTGGAACAACCGGGGAGCTGTTTTTT
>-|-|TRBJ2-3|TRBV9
CASSVAGGFGTDTQYF
TGTGCCAGCAGCGTAGCGGGGGGCTTTGGCACAGATACGCAGTATTTT
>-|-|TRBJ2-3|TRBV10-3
CAISEGADTQYF
TGTGCCATCAGTGAGGGGGCGGATACGCAGTATTTT
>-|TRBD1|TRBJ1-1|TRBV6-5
CASSPKGARNTEAFF
TGTGCCAGCAGCCCAAAGGGGGCGCGGAACACTGAAGCTTTCTTT
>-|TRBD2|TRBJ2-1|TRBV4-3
CASSQDRQRGESWDEQFF
TGCGCCAGCAGCCAAGATCGCCAGCGGGGGGAGTCCTGGGATGAGCAGTTCTTC
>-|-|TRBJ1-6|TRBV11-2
CASSLQGVNSPLHF
TGTGCCAGCAGCTTACAGGGCGTTAATTCACCCCTCCACTTT
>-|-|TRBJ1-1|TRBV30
CAWDPNQGEAFF
TGTGCCTGGGATCCGAATCAGGGTGAAGCTTTCTTT
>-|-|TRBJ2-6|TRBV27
CASSLKGSSSSGANVLTF
TGTGCCAGCAGTTTGAAGGGGTCCTCGAGCTCTGGGGCCAACGTCCTGACTTTC
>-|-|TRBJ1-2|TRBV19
CASSIDGNYGYTF
TGTGCCAGTAGTATAGATGGCAACTATGGCTACACCTTC
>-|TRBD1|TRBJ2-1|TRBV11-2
CASSPTVGQGEQFF
TGTGCCAGCAGCCCTACTGTGGGACAGGGTGAGCAGTTCTTC
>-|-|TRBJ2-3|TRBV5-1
CASSDPGTITQYF
TGCGCCAGCAGCGATCCCGGGACCATCACGCAGTATTTT
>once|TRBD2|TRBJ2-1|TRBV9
CASSVGGSGSSFEQFF
TGTGCCAGCAGCGTAGGTGGTAGCGGGAGTTCGTTTGAGCAGTTCTTC
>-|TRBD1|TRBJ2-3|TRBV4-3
CASSPEEDRDGTDTQYF
TGCGCCAGCAGCCCAGAAGAGGACAGGGATGGGACAGATACGCAGTATTTT
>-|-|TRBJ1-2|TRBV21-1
CASSKLATVRDYGYTF
TGTGCCAGCAGCAAACTGGCTACAGTCCGAGACTATGGCTACACCTTC
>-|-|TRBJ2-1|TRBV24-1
CATSDLTGSEQFF
TGTGCCACCAGTGATTTGACCGGAAGTGAGCAGTTCTTC
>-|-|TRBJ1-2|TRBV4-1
CASSQVQEALGYTF
TGCGCCAGCAGCCAAGTGCAGGAGGCACTTGGCTACACCTTC
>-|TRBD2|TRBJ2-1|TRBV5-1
CASSRTSGSRDEQFF
TGCGCCAGCAGCAGGACTAGCGGGAGTAGGGATGAGCAGTTCTTC
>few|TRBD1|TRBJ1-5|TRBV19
CASSLPTGGLANQPQHF
TGTGCCAGTAGTCTCCCGACAGGGGGCTTGGCCAATCAGCCCCAGCATTTT
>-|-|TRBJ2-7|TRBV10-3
CAIQFDLPYEQYF
TGTGCCATCCAATTCGACTTGCCCTACGAGCAGTACTTC
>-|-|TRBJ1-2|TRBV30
CAWSEWGNYGYTF
TGTGCCTGGAGTGAATGGGGTAACTATGGCTACACCTTC
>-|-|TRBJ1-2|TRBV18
CASSPGQSQGYTF
TGTGCCAGCTCACCCGGACAGTCGCAAGGCTACACCTTC
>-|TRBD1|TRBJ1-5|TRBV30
CAWRDRGFNQPQHF
TGTGCCTGGAGGGACAGGGGGTTTAATCAGCCCCAGCATTTT
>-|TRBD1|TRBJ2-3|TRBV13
CASSLNRGRTDTQYF
TGTGCCAGCAGCTTGAACAGGGGGCGCACAGATACGCAGTATTTT
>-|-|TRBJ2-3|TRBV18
CASSTKTGTFTDTQYF
TGTGCCAGCTCAACGAAGACAGGAACATTCACAGATACGCAGTATTTT
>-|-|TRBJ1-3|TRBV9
CASSVSDAGNTIYF
TGTGCCAGCAGCGTCTCTGATGCTGGAAACACCATATATTTT
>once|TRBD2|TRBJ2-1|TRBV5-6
CASSRLAGGGYNEQFF
TGTGCCAGCAGTCGACTAGCGGGAGGGGGATACAATGAGCAGTTCTTC
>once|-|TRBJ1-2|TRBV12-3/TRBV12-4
CASTKQTGRGYTF
TGTGCCAGCACCAAACAGACGGGACGCGGCTACACCTTC
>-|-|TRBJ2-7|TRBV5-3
CARLRTGVSYEQYF
TGTGCCAGACTTCGTACGGGAGTCAGCTACGAGCAGTACTTC
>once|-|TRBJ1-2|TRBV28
CASRIGSGEGYTF
TGTGCCAGCAGAATAGGGTCAGGGGAGGGCTACACCTTC
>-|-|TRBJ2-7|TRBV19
CASRETGTSYEQYF
TGTGCCAGTAGAGAAACCGGGACATCCTACGAGCAGTACTTC
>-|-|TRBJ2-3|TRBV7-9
CASSLRSGGTDTQYF
TGTGCCAGCAGCCTCCGCTCTGGAGGCACAGATACGCAGTATTTT
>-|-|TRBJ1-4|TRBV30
CAWSVISGFNEKLFF
TGTGCCTGGAGTGTAATCAGTGGATTTAATGAAAAACTGTTTTTT
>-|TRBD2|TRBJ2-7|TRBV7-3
CASSLTSSSGSYEQYF
TGTGCCAGCAGCTTAACTTCCTCTAGCGGGAGCTACGAGCAGTACTTC
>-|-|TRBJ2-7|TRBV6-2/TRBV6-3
CASSSRGRSNYEQYF
TGTGCCAGCAGTTCTAGGGGACGAAGCAACTACGAGCAGTACTTC
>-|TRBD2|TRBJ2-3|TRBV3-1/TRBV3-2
CASRLWTSPQDTQYF
TGTGCCAGCAGACTCTGGACTAGCCCTCAAGATACGCAGTATTTT
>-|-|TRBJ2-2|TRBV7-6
CASSPTSLLSTGELFF
TGTGCCAGCAGCCCGACGTCGCTTCTCTCCACCGGGGAGCTGTTTTTT
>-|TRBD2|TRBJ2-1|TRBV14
CASSQAVGLAGVVSYNEQFF
TGTGCCAGCAGCCAAGCAGTGGGGCTAGCGGGAGTGGTCTCCTACAATGAGCAGTTCTTC
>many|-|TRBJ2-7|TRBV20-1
CSASGPGDPYEQYF
TGCAGTGCTAGTGGGCCAGGGGACCCCTACGAGCAGTACTTC